The next 22 T cell receptor beta chains were all read from a single sample in a study of T cell responses to AZD1222 COVID-19 vaccine. Using immunoSEQ multiplex PCR, the repertoire was profiled, and TCRdb retains in-frame clones only, with some absent. This sample has around 140,000 clones, with 86% found just once. The sample in question was peripheral blood, obtained 28 days after the second AZD1222 dose. The receptor set was obtained from an adult who received the AZD1222 COVID-19 vaccine.

The chain uses TRBV5-1 and TRBJ1-2; the D is unclear. The germline V gene has CDR1 SGHRS and CDR2 YFSETQ. V was clipped by 4 bases and J by 6 bases, with 13 bases between them. CDR3 size: 13 residues. The CDR3 sequence: CASSRTPVDGYTF. Here the CDR3 DNA reads TGCGCCAGCAGCCGGACTCCGGTGGATGGCTACACCTTC.

This chain links TRBV6-2 or TRBV6-3 with TRBJ1-2; D ambiguous. Trimming shortened V by 2 bases and J by 7 bases, and 8 bases separated the two germline ends. Germline lookup yields CDR1 MNHEY and CDR2 SVGEGT. The CDR3 has 12 amino acids. CDR3 loop: CASSYRGLGYTF. CDR3 bases: TGTGCCAGCAGTTACAGAGGACTTGGCTACACCTTC.

The chain is built from TRBV11-2 and TRBJ1-1; D possibly corresponds to TRBD1 (5 bases). Trimming stripped 4 bases from V and 11 bases from J, with 14 bases between. Per germline, CDR1 SGHAT and CDR2 FQNNGV. The length of the CDR3 is 12 residues. The chain's CDR3 is CASSSPGGYAFF. Written as DNA, the CDR3 is TGTGCCAGCAGCTCCCCGGGGGGTTACGCTTTCTTT.

The V call is TRBV4-1, the J call TRBJ2-5; tentative D call: TRBD2 (6 bases). This CDR3 is 19 amino acids long. The V gene lost 1 base and the J gene lost 9 bases, with 30 bases spanning the gap. Per the germline V gene, CDR1 is MGHRA and CDR2 is YSYEKL. The DNA for the CDR3 is TGCGCCAGCAGCCAAGTCGGCTTCGTAGGGGCTAGCGCCCCCCGGGCCCAGTACTTC. As protein: CASSQVGFVGASAPRAQYF.

The chain employs TRBV19 and TRBJ1-1; no firm D call. V was clipped by 11 bases and J by 1 base, with 8 bases between them. This CDR3 is 11 amino acids long. Germline V CDR1 and CDR2: LNHDA, SQIVND (reference sequence). CDR3: CAGRRNTEAFF. CDR3 sequence (DNA): TGTGCCGGCAGGAGGAACACTGAAGCTTTCTTT.

The rearrangement joins TRBV6-5 to TRBJ1-3; D unclear. The ends were cut back, 5 bases at V and 1 base at J, with 12 bases in the middle. The CDR3 extends over 15 amino acids. Germline values: CDR1 MNHEY, CDR2 SVGAGI. CDR3 loop: CASSPSTWSGNTIYF. The CDR3, as DNA: TGTGCCAGCAGTCCGTCTACGTGGTCTGGAAACACCATATATTTT.

The gene calls are TRBV2 and TRBJ1-2, with D hard to call. This CDR3 is 15 amino acids long. V shed 5 bases and J shed 0 bases, with 13 bases lying between them. Germline lookup yields CDR1 SNHLY and CDR2 FYNNEI. CDR3 DNA sequence: TGTGCCAGCAGTCGGGTCGACCGTGCTAACTATGGCTACACCTTC. Protein product: CASSRVDRANYGYTF.

V is TRBV30 and J is TRBJ1-5; D gene unclear. CDR1 GTSNPN and CDR2 SVGIG come from the germline V gene (reference sequence). The V end lost 1 base, the J end lost 8 bases, and 9 bases lay between the germline ends. The CDR3 consists of 12 residues. CDR3 nucleotides: TGTGCCTGGAGTGGCGGGATGAAGCCCCAGCATTTT. Amino acids: CAWSGGMKPQHF.

The rearrangement uses TRBV27 and TRBJ2-1; the D gene is possibly TRBD2 (6 bases). The CDR3 is made up of 16 amino acids. From germline, CDR1 is MNHEY and CDR2 SMNVEV (reference sequence). Trimming removed 5 bases from V and 1 base from J, with 15 bases in between. The CDR3 sequence: CASSLYLANSYNEQFF. The DNA for the CDR3 is TGTGCCAGCAGTCTCTATCTAGCGAATTCCTACAATGAGCAGTTCTTC.

The CDR3 region is CASSANLDEQYF. CDR3 nucleotides: TGTGCCAGCAGCGCTAATTTGGACGAGCAGTACTTC. The chain carries TRBV9 and TRBJ2-7; D is undetermined. V was trimmed by 3 bases and J by 5 bases, leaving 9 bases between them. Germline V gene data show CDR1 as SGDLS and CDR2 as YYNGEE. This CDR3 comprises 12 residues.

This clone is a singleton in its sample. The chain recombines TRBV28 with TRBJ2-7; TRBD1 agrees at 7 bases. The CDR3 is 12 residues long. V dropped 10 bases and J dropped 3; count of bases not matched to a gene: 6. The V gene's germline CDR1 is MDHEN and CDR2 SYDVKM. CDR3 residues: CATNRDSYEQYF. In DNA form, the CDR3 reads TGTGCCACCAACCGGGACAGCTACGAGCAGTACTTC.

The rearrangement uses TRBV7-9 and TRBJ1-1; no definite D call. Trimming stripped 5 bases from V and 3 bases from J, with 13 bases between. Germline V gene lookup returns CDR1 SEHNR and CDR2 FQNEAQ (reference sequence). The CDR3 has 14 amino acids. The CDR3 DNA reads as TGTGCCAGCAGCCGAATCTCATTGGACACTGAAGCTTTCTTT. As protein: CASSRISLDTEAFF.

The chain uses TRBV30 and TRBJ1-3, with D possibly matching TRBD1 (5 bases). V dropped 0 bases and J dropped 8 bases, with 11 bases sitting between them. There are 13 residues in the CDR3. Looked up from germline, CDR1 is GTSNPN and CDR2 is SVGIG (reference sequence). CDR3 nucleotide sequence: TGTGCCTGGAGTGTCAGGGAGCGGGACACCATATATTTT. Protein: CAWSVRERDTIYF.

The gene calls are TRBV19 and TRBJ2-5; 7 nucleotides agree with TRBD1. The CDR3 is 16 amino acids. Trimming at V came to 1 base and at J to 0 bases, leaving 5 bases not matched to a gene. Germline V lookup: CDR1 LNHDA, CDR2 SQIVND (reference sequence). The CDR3 sequence is CASSIVTGTDQETQYF. DNA for the CDR3: TGTGCCAGTAGTATAGTAACCGGGACAGACCAAGAGACCCAGTACTTC.

The chain is built from TRBV19 and TRBJ1-1, with D unclear. V lost 0 bases and J 9 bases, leaving 11 bases between the germline ends. Germline V gives CDR1 LNHDA, CDR2 SQIVND (reference sequence). The CDR3 is 13 amino acids. The CDR3 is CASSIDPSTQAFF. The CDR3 DNA reads as TGTGCCAGTAGTATAGACCCGTCAACCCAAGCTTTCTTT.

This clone came up a few times. The rearrangement links TRBV4-1 to TRBJ2-7, with a possible D match to TRBD2 (6 bases). CDR1 and CDR2 from the germline V gene are MGHRA and YSYEKL. Trimming left V 0 bases short and J 0 bases short, with 12 bases between. This CDR3 region has 16 residues. The CDR3 loop reads CASSQDAGLSSYEQYF. The DNA for the CDR3 is TGCGCCAGCAGCCAAGATGCGGGACTGAGCTCCTACGAGCAGTACTTC.

This chain connects TRBV30 to TRBJ1-1, with a weak D call TRBD1 (6 bases). V shed 3 bases and J shed 0 bases, with 14 bases lying between them. Germline V gene lookup returns CDR1 GTSNPN and CDR2 SVGIG (reference sequence). The CDR3 has 15 amino acids. DNA for the CDR3: TGTGCCTGGAGATACTCCGGGACACTGAACACTGAAGCTTTCTTT. It yields the protein CAWRYSGTLNTEAFF.

The chain combines TRBV28 with TRBJ2-3, with D maybe TRBD1 (6 bases). CDR1 is MDHEN and CDR2 is SYDVKM in the germline V gene. This CDR3 comprises 17 residues. Between the trimmed V and J ends, which lost 3 bases and 5 bases, there was a span of 21 bases. The CDR3 protein is CASSFPRDRPSLDTQYF. CDR3 coding DNA: TGTGCCAGCAGTTTTCCCCGTGACAGGCCAAGTTTAGATACGCAGTATTTT.

The chain's CDR3 is CASSLGQGYDSNTEAFF. CDR3 DNA sequence: TGTGCCAGTAGTTTAGGACAGGGCTATGATTCGAACACTGAAGCTTTCTTT. The chain carries TRBV19 and TRBJ1-1, with 8 positions matching TRBD1. V lost 5 bases to trimming and J lost 1 base; unmatched junction nucleotides: 12. This CDR3 spans 17 amino acids. Germline V gene data show CDR1 as LNHDA and CDR2 as SQIVND (reference sequence). Complete variable domain (other parts from reference TRBV19 and TRBJ1-1): DGGITQSPKYLFRKEGQNVTLSCEQNLNHDAMYWYRQDPGQGLRLIYYSQIVNDFQKGDIAEGYSVSREKKESFPLTVTSAQKNPTAFYLCASSLGQGYDSNTEAFFGQGTRLTVV.

CDR3 region: CARSLVPGQVNTEAFF. In nucleotides, the CDR3 is TGTGCCAGAAGCTTGGTCCCGGGACAGGTGAACACTGAAGCTTTCTTT. This sequence joins TRBV5-3 and TRBJ1-1, with TRBD1 identical over 8 bases. TRBV5-3 is an ORF, and what it does is uncertain. Trimming took 0 bases from V and 0 from J; bases not matched to a gene: 4. The CDR3 extends over 16 amino acids.

The V call is TRBV11-3, the J call TRBJ2-3, with D possibly called TRBD1 or TRBD2 (5 bases each). The length of the CDR3 is 19 residues. Germline values: CDR1 SGHNT, CDR2 YENEEA. The germline V and J ends were trimmed by 3 bases and 4 bases, with 26 bases remaining between them. CDR3 in DNA: TGTGCCAGCAGCTTTGGAAGGTCGGTGGACGGGGCCATAGCAGATACGCAGTATTTT. Its translation: CASSFGRSVDGAIADTQYF.

This chain joins TRBV23-1 and TRBJ1-6; D is possibly TRBD1 (5 bases). TRBV23-1 is an open reading frame, and its role is uncertain. The V end was cut by 3 bases, the J end by 1 base, with 7 bases between. CDR3 size: 15 residues. CDR3 protein: CASSHQGSYNSPLHF. CDR3 DNA sequence: TGCGCCAGCAGTCACCAGGGATCCTATAATTCACCCCTCCACTTT.